What follows are 27 T cell receptor beta chains derived from one specimen sequenced in a study of T cell repertoires in cytomegalovirus infection. TCRdb recomputed calls from the reads with MiXCR, one row per CDR3 protein. The data hold around 900,000 distinct CDR3 sequences, with under 40% observed a single time. Their antigens remain unidentified. Source: cultured CD8+ T cells from PBMCs, taken from culture after CMV antigen stimulation. The receptor source for this set is a human donor in good health (CMV status not recorded). Some clones in this sample may be carry-over from other donors' samples.

The chain is built from TRBV7-6 and TRBJ1-1; D not resolved. The CDR3 runs to 14 residues. V lost 5 bases to trimming and J lost 2 bases, with 12 bases between them. Looked up from germline, CDR1 is SGHVS and CDR2 is FNYEAQ. CDR3 sequence reads: CASSLRLDNTEAFF. The CDR3 coding sequence is TGTGCCAGCAGCCTAAGATTGGACAACACTGAAGCTTTCTTT.

This clonotype was observed at least ten times. The chain combines TRBV7-9 with TRBJ1-1; D is unclear. Trimming took 7 bases from V and 1 from J, leaving 13 bases between them. The germline gives CDR1 SEHNR, CDR2 FQNEAQ (reference sequence). This CDR3 is built from 14 residues. This CDR3 reads CASNRVLPNTEAFF. The CDR3 nucleotides are TGTGCCAGCAATCGCGTTCTCCCGAACACTGAAGCTTTCTTT.

V gene TRBV12-3 or TRBV12-4 combines with J gene TRBJ2-7; TRBD1 matches at 7 bases. Germline trimming cut 8 bases from V and 4 bases from J; bases unmatched to any gene: 5. The CDR3 loop spans 12 amino acids. CDR3 protein: CASSDRRYEQYF. The CDR3 nucleotides are TGTGCCAGCTCGGACAGGAGATACGAGCAGTACTTC.

This rearrangement joins TRBV6-5 to TRBJ1-2, with unresolved D. With 0 bases removed from V and 3 bases from J, the gap between germline ends came to 8 bases. The CDR3 is 14 residues long. Germline V gives CDR1 MNHEY, CDR2 SVGAGI. In DNA form, the CDR3 reads TGTGCCAGCAGTTACTCCGGGCCTTACTATGGCTACACCTTC. Its translation: CASSYSGPYYGYTF.

This chain uses TRBV27 with TRBJ2-7; TRBD2 is a possible D gene (7 bases). V was cut by 6 bases and J by 4 bases, with 22 bases left in between. The CDR3 has 16 amino acids. From germline, CDR1 is MNHEY and CDR2 SMNVEV (reference sequence). CDR3 region: CASRLRGEGGAYEQYF. The CDR3, as DNA: TGTGCCAGCAGGCTAAGGGGGGAGGGGGGCGCGTACGAGCAGTACTTC.

The V call is TRBV7-9, the J call TRBJ2-5; 7 bases agree with TRBD2. This CDR3 is 15 amino acids long. V lost 2 bases and J lost 2; bases outside the gene matches: 5. Looked up from germline, CDR1 is SEHNR and CDR2 is FQNEAQ (reference sequence). The CDR3 loop reads CASSLRGGGQETQYF. For the CDR3, the DNA is TGTGCCAGCAGCTTAAGGGGCGGGGGACAAGAGACCCAGTACTTC.

J is TRBJ1-5 and V is TRBV6-8; no clear D. The germline V gene encodes CDR1 MNHGY and CDR2 SAAAGT. This CDR3 is 16 amino acids long. V was shortened by 4 bases and J by 0 bases, with 13 bases between the two germline ends. Here the CDR3 reads CASSCSSLGSNQPQHF. In DNA form, the CDR3 reads TGTGCCAGCAGTTGCTCGAGTTTGGGTAGCAATCAGCCCCAGCATTTT.

The chain employs TRBV28 and TRBJ2-7; 7 bases are a match to TRBD1. CDR1 and CDR2 from the germline V gene are MDHEN and SYDVKM. The trim removed 6 bases at V and 4 bases at J, leaving 15 bases unmatched. The CDR3 totals 16 residues. CDR3 residues: CASRLGRGRFGYEQYF. The CDR3 DNA follows: TGTGCCAGCAGATTAGGTAGGGGGCGGTTTGGGTACGAGCAGTACTTC.

This clonotype has only a few counts. This chain joins TRBV19 and TRBJ2-1, with D possibly being TRBD1 (6 bases). Deletions cut 6 bases from V and 4 bases from J, with 16 bases between. The CDR3 has 15 amino acids. Germline CDR1 and CDR2: LNHDA and SQIVND (reference sequence). In DNA, the CDR3 is TGTGCCAGTAGCAGGGGCCGCTCTAAGTACAATGAGCAGTTCTTC. The encoded protein is CASSRGRSKYNEQFF.

Concerning this clonotype itself: At one end, the junction sequence differs from germline, possibly due to a read error. The CDR3 loop reads CASSSGGDQPLHF. DNA for the CDR3: TGTGCCAGCAGCTCTGGAGGCGATCAGCCCCTGCATTTT. This chain joins TRBV7-9 and TRBJ1-5; D gene unclear. The CDR3 has 13 residues. Germline CDR1 is SEHNR and CDR2 is FQNEAQ (reference sequence).

The sample holds a few counts of this clonotype. The gene calls are TRBV7-9 and TRBJ2-1; D ambiguous. The V gene lost 1 base and the J gene lost 15 bases, with 13 bases spanning the gap. The germline gives CDR1 SEHNR, CDR2 FQNEAQ (reference sequence). The CDR3 is 12 amino acids. The CDR3 DNA sequence: TGTGCCAGCAGCTTAGATCAAAGGGTTCTGTTCTTC. Its translation is CASSLDQRVLFF.

This chain links TRBV5-6 with TRBJ2-1; perhaps TRBD2 as D (6 bases). V lost 0 bases and J 1 base, leaving 11 bases between the germline ends. Germline V gene lookup returns CDR1 SGHDT and CDR2 YYEEEE. This CDR3 spans 16 amino acids. The CDR3 nucleotides read TGTGCCAGCAGCTTGGTACCCAGCGGGTCCTACAATGAGCAGTTCTTC. Amino acids: CASSLVPSGSYNEQFF.

This clonotype was counted many times. Sequence at one end of the junction differs from germline and may be a read error. The J gene is TRBJ2-7, the V gene TRBV6-5; D is possibly TRBD1 (5 bases). Per the germline V gene, CDR1 is MNHEY and CDR2 is SVGAGI. The CDR3 contains 13 residues. DNA for the CDR3: TGTGCCAGTAGTTACGCAGGGTCGTACGAGCAGTACTTC. Translating gives CASSYAGSYEQYF.

This clonotype has a handful of counts. This chain uses TRBV7-6 with TRBJ1-4, with a possible D match to TRBD1 (6 bases). From germline, CDR1 is SGHVS and CDR2 FNYEAQ. The ends were cut back, 5 bases at V and 2 bases at J, with 15 bases in the middle. The CDR3 is 16 amino acids. CDR3 sequence (DNA): TGTGCCAGCAGCCAAATAGGGGGGCATACTAATGAAAAACTGTTTTTT. Protein product: CASSQIGGHTNEKLFF. The complete variable domain, with remaining parts taken from reference TRBV7-6 and TRBJ1-4, reads GAGVSQSPRYKVTKRGQDVALRCDPISGHVSLYWYRQALGQGPEFLTYFNYEAQQDKSGLPNDRFSAERPEGSISTLTIQRTEQRDSAMYRCASSQIGGHTNEKLFFGSGTQLSVL.

This clonotype was counted between two and nine times. The chain is built from TRBV6-5 and TRBJ1-4; a possible D gene is TRBD1 (6 bases). Per germline, CDR1 MNHEY and CDR2 SVGAGI. The CDR3 extends over 16 amino acids. V was clipped by 0 bases and J by 6 bases, with 14 bases between them. For the CDR3, the DNA is TGTGCCAGCAGTTACTCGGGGTACAGGGAAGATGAAAAACTGTTTTTT. Protein sequence: CASSYSGYREDEKLFF.

This chain links TRBV7-9 with TRBJ2-2; 9 bases align to TRBD1. The germline gives CDR1 SEHNR, CDR2 FQNEAQ (reference sequence). The CDR3 sequence is 16 residues long. J lost 4 bases, V lost 5 bases, and 8 bases had no gene match. The chain's CDR3 is CASSPSVTGGTGELFF. The CDR3 DNA reads as TGTGCCAGCAGCCCGTCGGTGACAGGGGGCACCGGGGAGCTGTTTTTT.

V and J are TRBV6-8 and TRBJ1-1, with 7 bases matching TRBD1. Germline V gene lookup returns CDR1 MNHGY and CDR2 SAAAGT. J lost 1 base, V lost 5 bases, and 10 bases had no gene match. CDR3 size: 16 residues. CDR3 residues: CASSRPPGGGNTEAFF. The CDR3 DNA sequence: TGTGCCAGCAGTCGTCCCCCAGGGGGAGGGAACACTGAAGCTTTCTTT.

This clonotype turned up a few times. This rearrangement joins TRBV29-1 to TRBJ1-2; TRBD1 agrees at 9 bases. V was pared by 5 bases and J by 6 bases, with 7 bases of the junction left unmatched. Looked up from germline, CDR1 is SQVTM and CDR2 is ANQGSEA. The CDR3 runs to 13 residues. The CDR3 loop is CSVPITGGNGYTF. The CDR3 bases are TGCAGCGTTCCAATTACAGGGGGCAATGGCTACACCTTC.

This CDR3 reads CASNWGGGDTQYF. CDR3 DNA: TGTGCCAGCAATTGGGGCGGGGGAGATACGCAGTATTTT. V usage is TRBV6-6 and J usage is TRBJ2-3; TRBD2 aligns across 7 bases. J was trimmed by 5 bases and V by 7 bases; bases with no gene match: 6. The CDR3 totals 13 residues. Germline V gives CDR1 MNHNY, CDR2 SVGAGI (reference sequence).

This chain uses TRBV7-9 with TRBJ2-5; D gene uncertain. V was trimmed by 5 bases and J by 4 bases, leaving 14 bases between them. The CDR3 spans 14 residues. Germline CDR1 reads SEHNR; CDR2 reads FQNEAQ (reference sequence). The CDR3 here is CASSLGTLGETQYF. Here the CDR3 DNA reads TGTGCCAGCAGCCTCGGTACCCTGGGAGAGACCCAGTACTTC.

This clonotype turned up a few times. This chain joins TRBV5-6 and TRBJ1-2; maybe TRBD1 (5 bases). V gave up 4 bases and J gave up 3 bases, with 13 bases separating them. This CDR3 is built from 14 residues. Germline assignment: CDR1 SGHDT and CDR2 YYEEEE. The DNA for the CDR3 is TGTGCCAGCAGCACGGGACGGCCCTACTATGGCTACACCTTC. It encodes CASSTGRPYYGYTF. Variable domain in full (rest from reference TRBV5-6 and TRBJ1-2): DAGVTQSPTHLIKTRGQQVTLRCSPKSGHDTVSWYQQALGQGPQFIFQYYEEEERQRGNFPDRFSGHQFPNYSSELNVNALLLGDSALYLCASSTGRPYYGYTFGSGTRLTVV.

J is TRBJ2-1 and V is TRBV12-5; 11 nucleotides match TRBD2. This CDR3 is built from 16 residues. V shed 4 bases, J shed 2 bases, and the junction held 4 bases outside the gene matches. Looked up from germline, CDR1 is LGHNT and CDR2 is FRNRAP. The CDR3 sequence: CASGYRLAGPYNEQFF. CDR3 sequence (DNA): TGTGCTAGTGGTTACAGACTAGCGGGGCCCTACAATGAGCAGTTCTTC.

This clonotype has only one observation. J is TRBJ2-1 and V is TRBV18; perhaps TRBD1 as D (6 bases). The CDR3 totals 15 residues. Deletions cut 6 bases from V and 5 bases from J, with 17 bases between. CDR1 and CDR2 from the germline V gene are KGHSH and LQKENI. DNA of the CDR3: TGTGCCAGCTCTCTTTGGACAGCTGGGGACAATGAGCAGTTCTTC. It encodes CASSLWTAGDNEQFF.

V usage is TRBV6-2 or TRBV6-3 and J usage is TRBJ2-7, with D maybe TRBD2 (7 bases). CDR3 length: 16 amino acids. Germline CDR1 reads MNHEY; CDR2 reads SVGEGT. V lost 0 bases and J lost 0, with 12 bases in between. CDR3 sequence (DNA): TGTGCCAGCAGTTACTCTCGGGGGGCCCACTCCTACGAGCAGTACGTC. This sequence encodes CASSYSRGAHSYEQYV.

This clonotype has only a few counts. This chain's CDR3 is CASSPIARGVHEQFF. Written as DNA, the CDR3 is TGTGCCAGCAGCCCGATAGCGAGGGGGGTTCATGAGCAGTTCTTC. The chain employs TRBV7-9 and TRBJ2-1, with D perhaps being TRBD1 or TRBD2 (6 bases each). Trimming shortened V by 5 bases and J by 8 bases, and 19 bases separated the two germline ends. Germline CDR1 and CDR2: SEHNR and FQNEAQ (reference sequence). This CDR3 is built from 15 residues.

There are a few counts of this clonotype. The chain is built from TRBV10-3 and TRBJ1-1; D not certain. This CDR3 contains 11 residues. The V end was cut by 2 bases, the J end by 8 bases, with 6 bases between. In germline, CDR1 is ENHRY, CDR2 SYGVKD. CDR3 in amino acids: CAISEGNEAFF. CDR3 in DNA: TGTGCCATCAGTGAGGGAAACGAAGCTTTCTTT.

This rearrangement joins TRBV20-1 to TRBJ2-1; 11 bases fit TRBD2. The CDR3 contains 17 residues. The trim removed 0 bases at V and 3 bases at J, leaving 7 bases unmatched. CDR1 DFQATT and CDR2 SNEGSKA come from the germline V gene (reference sequence). The CDR3 spells CSARDPLAGALYNEQFF. CDR3 in DNA: TGCAGTGCTAGAGATCCACTAGCGGGGGCCCTCTACAATGAGCAGTTCTTC.